Listed below are T cell receptor beta chains from one sample, sequenced in a study of T-cell reconstitution after alpha-beta-depleted transplantation in children. Each CDR3 protein is one row after TCRdb ran MiXCR on the PCR reads. The sample yields around 600,000 distinct CDR3 sequences, 16% seen once. The material was PBMCs from the stem cell graft donor, obtained from the stem cell graft. The source is a human donor who donated a stem cell graft to a child with acute myeloid leukemia. CDR3s include the opening cysteine and the closing phenylalanine or tryptophan. Fields, in order: J gene, D gene, clone size, V gene, CDR3 length, CDR3 DNA, CDR3 protein. D genes are given only for firm matches. Rows may omit the clone size; those that give it use once, few, many or a size class.

J: TRBJ2-7
D: .
size: few
V: TRBV12-5
length: 17
DNA: TGTGCTAGTGGTTTGGTAGACAGCTACCCCACCTCCTACGAGCAGTACTTC
CDR3: CASGLVDSYPTSYEQYF

J: TRBJ1-1
D: .
size: .
V: TRBV28
length: 14
DNA: TGTGCCACCCTCGCCAGCGGATCGAACACTGAAGCTTTCTTT
CDR3: CATLASGSNTEAFF

J: TRBJ1-1
D: .
size: .
V: TRBV30
length: 11
DNA: TGTGCCTGGAGGCAGGCCACTGAAGCTTTCTTT
CDR3: CAWRQATEAFF

J: TRBJ1-2
D: .
size: many
V: TRBV7-2
length: 14
DNA: TGTGCCAGCAGCTTAGGTCTCAATGCCTATGGCTACACCTTC
CDR3: CASSLGLNAYGYTF

J: TRBJ2-2
D: .
size: few
V: TRBV20-1
length: 12
DNA: TGCAGTGTTCACTCGAACACCGGGGAGCTGTTTTTT
CDR3: CSVHSNTGELFF

J: TRBJ2-5
D: TRBD1
size: many
V: TRBV7-2
length: 13
DNA: TGTGCCAGCAGCCCAAGACAGGGAGTCCGCCAGTACTTC
CDR3: CASSPRQGVRQYF

J: TRBJ2-7
D: TRBD1
size: .
V: TRBV2
length: 12
DNA: TGTGCCAGCAGTGGAAGGGGGCGCGAGCAGTACTTC
CDR3: CASSGRGREQYF

J: TRBJ2-5
D: TRBD1
size: .
V: TRBV20-1
length: 10
DNA: TGCAGGACAGGGCTAGAGACCCAGTACTTC
CDR3: CRTGLETQYF

J: TRBJ2-7
D: .
size: .
V: TRBV7-9
length: 14
DNA: TGTGCCAGCTCTCCAGGGGCTGAGGTTTACGAGCAGTACTTC
CDR3: CASSPGAEVYEQYF

J: TRBJ2-7
D: .
size: many
V: TRBV29-1
length: 14
DNA: TGCAGCGTTTTTAGACTGCAGGGGAGCAACGAGCAGTACTTC
CDR3: CSVFRLQGSNEQYF

J: TRBJ2-7
D: TRBD1
size: few
V: TRBV9
length: 16
DNA: TGTGCCAGCAGCGTAGCTGGGACAGGGCATTCCTACGAGCAGTACTTC
CDR3: CASSVAGTGHSYEQYF

J: TRBJ2-3
D: .
size: many
V: TRBV7-2
length: 14
DNA: TGTGCCAGCAGCTTAACCCTCAAGCTAGATACGCAGTATTTT
CDR3: CASSLTLKLDTQYF